This T cell receptor (beta chain) derives from a study of blood T cells in healthy people across ages. CDR3 length equals 13 residues. V was clipped by 0 bases and J by 10 bases, with 7 bases between them. CDR1 and CDR2 (germline): LGHDT, YNNKEL (reference sequence). The use of a sample-barcoded 5' primer and a J-beta primer mix characterized a second PCR of about 7 to 12 cycles. All cDNA molecules were each tagged by a template-switch adaptor with 12 random nucleotides. A minimum of 2.5 million CDR3-containing paired-end reads was obtained for each sample. TCRdb fed the 5' RACE reads into MiXCR, producing one record per CDR3 protein. The sample contains about 680,000 distinct CDR3 sequences, around 48% of which appear only once. For this clonotype: Antigen specificity is unknown.

Study-wide points: Donors of long life had a larger count of naive CD4+ cells and greater diversity than aged donors. A conclusive naive versus antigen-experienced comparison was prevented by the unsorted PBMCs.

The specimen sequenced was blood. The TCR originated in a woman aged 55-69 years in good health. The V and J genes are TRBV3-1 and TRBJ1-6; D unclear. The DNA of the CDR3 is TGTGCCAGCAGCCAAGAAGAGGGCTCACCCCTCCACTTT. Translation gives CASSQEEGSPLHF.